Described below is a single T cell receptor beta chain sequence and its context. Antigen unknown. The CDR3 consists of 14 residues. The germline CDR1 and CDR2 sequences are MNHNS and SASEGT. V lost 9 bases and J 4 bases, leaving 17 bases between the germline ends. This entry belongs to a study of identical twins. Donors uniformly comprised healthy Caucasians. cDNA molecules carried unique molecular identifiers, and template switching added a universal primer site. TCRdb redid the calling of the 5' RACE reads with MiXCR, one entry per CDR3 protein. The sample contains 250,000 to 350,000 distinct CDR3 sequences, more than 6.5% of which appear only once. General study points: There were fewer insertions in abundant cord blood beta clonotypes, but memory repertoires showed no such pattern.

This same sample was also part of a study on yellow fever vaccine responses in identical twins.

The material sequenced was memory (CD45RO+) T cells sorted from blood. This receptor was taken from a young woman in good health. The chain is built from TRBV6-1 and TRBJ2-3; no definite D call. The CDR3 protein is CASSLGLVADTQYF. For the CDR3, the DNA is TGTGCCAGTTCCCTAGGTTTGGTTGCAGATACGCAGTATTTT.